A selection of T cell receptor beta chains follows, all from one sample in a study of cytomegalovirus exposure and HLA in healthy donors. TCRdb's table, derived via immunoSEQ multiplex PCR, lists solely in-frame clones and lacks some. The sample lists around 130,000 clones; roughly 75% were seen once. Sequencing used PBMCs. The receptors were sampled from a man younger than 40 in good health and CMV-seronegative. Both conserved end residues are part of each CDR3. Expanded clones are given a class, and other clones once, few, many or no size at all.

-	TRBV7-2	CASSSAGTGVFHTEAFF
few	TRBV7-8	CASSLAGWRDTEAFF
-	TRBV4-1	CASSQGTGGDEQFF
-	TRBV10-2	CASSESHGQGGQPQHF
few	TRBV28	CASTSYWEQYF
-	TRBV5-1	CASSLVGQPNEKLFF
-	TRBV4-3	CASSQDRGGSYNEQFF
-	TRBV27	CASSSWDRPNTEAFF
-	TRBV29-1	CSVRESGTGLGYGYTF
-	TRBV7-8	CASSKQGNSPLHF
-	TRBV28	CASSPRRVQPQHF
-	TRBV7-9	CASSLVQGANEKLFF